This TCR beta chain came from a study of Ad26.COV2.S vaccination and SARS-CoV-2 variants. The method was immunoSEQ multiplex PCR; TCRdb's version includes in-frame clones alone and lacks a portion of them. The sample has 450,000 to 550,000 clones, 85% to 90% seen once. Documented treatment: around 19 received Ad26.COV2.S at low or high dose, single or two shots; roughly 5 received placebo; per-sample allocation not given. It was on day 63 after the first vaccine or placebo injection that samples were taken. Boston supplied an adult donor aged 18-55 years. Trimming removed 5 bases from V and 2 bases from J; junction bases left unmatched: 13. The length of the CDR3 is 17 residues. Germline V CDR1 and CDR2: PRHDT, FYEKMQ (reference sequence).

The chain recombines TRBV13 with TRBJ2-3; 7 nucleotides align to TRBD1. This specimen consisted of peripheral blood, obtained in a trial of Ad26.COV2.S vaccine versus placebo. This TCR was sampled from a person between 18 and 65 years old who received the Ad26.COV2.S COVID-19 vaccine or a placebo. The CDR3 here is CASSRIITRGSTDTQYF. The CDR3 coding sequence is TGTGCCAGCAGCCGAATCATAACCAGGGGGTCCACAGATACGCAGTATTTT. The whole variable domain, filled in from reference TRBV13 and TRBJ2-3, reads AAGVIQSPRHLIKEKRETATLKCYPIPRHDTVYWYQQGPGQDPQFLISFYEKMQSDKGSIPDRFSAQQFSDYHSELNMSSLELGDSALYFCASSRIITRGSTDTQYFGPGTRLTVL.